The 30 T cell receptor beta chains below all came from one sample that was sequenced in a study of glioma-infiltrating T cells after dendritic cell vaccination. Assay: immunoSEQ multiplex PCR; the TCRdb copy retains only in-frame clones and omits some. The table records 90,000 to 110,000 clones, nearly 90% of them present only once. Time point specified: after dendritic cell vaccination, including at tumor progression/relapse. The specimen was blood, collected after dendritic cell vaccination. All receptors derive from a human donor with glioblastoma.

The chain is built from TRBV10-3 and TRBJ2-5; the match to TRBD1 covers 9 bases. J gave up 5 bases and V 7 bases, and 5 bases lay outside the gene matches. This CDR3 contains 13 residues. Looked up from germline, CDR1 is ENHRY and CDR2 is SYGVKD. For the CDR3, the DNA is TGTGCCATCACACAGGGGGCGGGGGAGACCCAGTACTTC. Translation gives CAITQGAGETQYF.

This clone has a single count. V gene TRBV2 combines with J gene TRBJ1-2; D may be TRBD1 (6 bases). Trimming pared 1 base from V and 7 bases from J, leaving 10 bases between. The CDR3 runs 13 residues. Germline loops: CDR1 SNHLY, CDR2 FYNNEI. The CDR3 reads CASSEEGDAGYTF. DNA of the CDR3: TGTGCCAGCAGTGAAGAGGGGGATGCTGGCTACACCTTC.

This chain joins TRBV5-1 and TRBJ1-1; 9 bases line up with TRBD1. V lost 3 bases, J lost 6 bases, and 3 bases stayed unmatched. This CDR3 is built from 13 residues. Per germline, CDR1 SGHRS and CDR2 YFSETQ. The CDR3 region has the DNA TGCGCCAGCAGCTGGGGACAGGGCTCTGAAGCTTTCTTT. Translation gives CASSWGQGSEAFF.

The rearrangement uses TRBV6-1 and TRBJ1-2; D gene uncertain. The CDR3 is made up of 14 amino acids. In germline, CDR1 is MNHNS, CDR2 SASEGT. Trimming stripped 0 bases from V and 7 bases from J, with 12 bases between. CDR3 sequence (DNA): TGTGCCAGCAGTGAAGCATCCGGGTCGGGTGGCTACACCTTC. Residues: CASSEASGSGGYTF.

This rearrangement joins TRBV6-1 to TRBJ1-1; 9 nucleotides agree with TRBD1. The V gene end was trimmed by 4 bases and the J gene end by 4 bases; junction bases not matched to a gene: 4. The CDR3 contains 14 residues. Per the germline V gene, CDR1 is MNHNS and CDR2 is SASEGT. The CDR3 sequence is CASSGTGDPTEAFF. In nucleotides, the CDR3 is TGTGCCAGCAGTGGGACAGGGGACCCCACTGAAGCTTTCTTT.

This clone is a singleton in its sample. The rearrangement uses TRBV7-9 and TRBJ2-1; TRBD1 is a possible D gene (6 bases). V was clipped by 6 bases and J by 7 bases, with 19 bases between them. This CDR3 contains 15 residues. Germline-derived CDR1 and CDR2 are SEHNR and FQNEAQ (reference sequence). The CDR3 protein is CASRKSYTGMNEQFF. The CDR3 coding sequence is TGTGCCAGCAGAAAAAGTTATACAGGGATGAATGAGCAGTTCTTC.

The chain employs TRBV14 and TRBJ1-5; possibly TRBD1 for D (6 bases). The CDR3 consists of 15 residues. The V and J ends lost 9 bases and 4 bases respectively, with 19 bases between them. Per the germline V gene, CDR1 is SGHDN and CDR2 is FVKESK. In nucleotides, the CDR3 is TGTGCCAGAAACCACCACCGGGACACAAATCAGCCCCAGCATTTT. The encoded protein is CARNHHRDTNQPQHF.

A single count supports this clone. Here the CDR3 reads CASSLGTSGGYTDTQYF. CDR3 sequence (DNA): TGTGCCAGCAGCTTAGGGACTAGCGGGGGGTACACAGATACGCAGTATTTT. This chain uses TRBV7-9 with TRBJ2-3, with 14 bases identical to TRBD2. CDR3 size: 17 residues. From germline, CDR1 is SEHNR and CDR2 FQNEAQ (reference sequence). V shed 1 base, J shed 2 bases, and the junction held 2 bases outside the gene matches.

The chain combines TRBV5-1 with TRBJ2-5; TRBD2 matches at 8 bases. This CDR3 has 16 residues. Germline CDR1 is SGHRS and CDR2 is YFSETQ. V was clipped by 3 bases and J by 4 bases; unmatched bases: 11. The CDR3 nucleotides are TGCGCCAGCAGCTCAGAGCCGGGGACTAGGGGAGAGACCCAGTACTTC. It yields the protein CASSSEPGTRGETQYF.

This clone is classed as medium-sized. The CDR3 DNA follows: TGTGCCAGCAGTTTAGGGGGTAATCGCGAGCAGTACTTC. This encodes CASSLGGNREQYF. The chain recombines TRBV2 with TRBJ2-7; a possible D gene is TRBD1 (6 bases). Germline V gene lookup returns CDR1 SNHLY and CDR2 FYNNEI. This CDR3 is 13 amino acids long. V shed 5 bases and J shed 6 bases, with 14 bases lying between them.

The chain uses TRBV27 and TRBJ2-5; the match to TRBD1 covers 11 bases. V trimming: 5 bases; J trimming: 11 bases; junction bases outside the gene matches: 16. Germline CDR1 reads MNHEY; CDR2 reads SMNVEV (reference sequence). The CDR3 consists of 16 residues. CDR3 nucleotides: TGTGCCAGCAGTGTCGCCGGACAGGGGGCTGCGTCTGGGCAGTACTTC. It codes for CASSVAGQGAASGQYF.

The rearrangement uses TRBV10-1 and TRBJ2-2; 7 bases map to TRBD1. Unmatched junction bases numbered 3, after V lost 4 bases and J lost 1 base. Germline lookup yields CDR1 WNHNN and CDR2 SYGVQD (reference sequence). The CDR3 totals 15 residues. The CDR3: CASSGGQQNTGELFF. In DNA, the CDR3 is TGCGCCAGCAGTGGGGGACAGCAGAACACCGGGGAGCTGTTTTTT.

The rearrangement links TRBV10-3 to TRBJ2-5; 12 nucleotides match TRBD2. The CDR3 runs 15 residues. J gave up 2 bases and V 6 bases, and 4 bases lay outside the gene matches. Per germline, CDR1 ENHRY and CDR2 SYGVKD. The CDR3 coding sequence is TGTGCCATCAGACCTAGCGGGGGGGCTCAAGAGACCCAGTACTTC. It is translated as CAIRPSGGAQETQYF.

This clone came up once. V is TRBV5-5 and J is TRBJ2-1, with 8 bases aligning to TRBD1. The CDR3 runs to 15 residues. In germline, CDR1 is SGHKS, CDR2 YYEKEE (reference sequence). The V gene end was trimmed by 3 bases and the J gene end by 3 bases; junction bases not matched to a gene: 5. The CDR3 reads CASSSTGGVYNEQFF. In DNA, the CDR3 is TGTGCCAGCAGCTCTACAGGGGGAGTCTACAATGAGCAGTTCTTC. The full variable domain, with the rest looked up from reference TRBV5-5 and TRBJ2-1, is DAGVTQSPTHLIKTRGQQVTLRCSPISGHKSVSWYQQVLGQGPQFIFQYYEKEERGRGNFPDRFSARQFPNYSSELNVNALLLGDSALYLCASSSTGGVYNEQFFGPGTRLTVL.

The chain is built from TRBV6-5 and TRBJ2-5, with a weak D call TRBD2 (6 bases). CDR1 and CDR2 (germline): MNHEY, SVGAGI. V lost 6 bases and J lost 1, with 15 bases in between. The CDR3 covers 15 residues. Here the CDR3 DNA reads TGTGCCAGCAGCCCCCCCCGGGACTTCCAAGAGACCCAGTACTTC. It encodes CASSPPRDFQETQYF.

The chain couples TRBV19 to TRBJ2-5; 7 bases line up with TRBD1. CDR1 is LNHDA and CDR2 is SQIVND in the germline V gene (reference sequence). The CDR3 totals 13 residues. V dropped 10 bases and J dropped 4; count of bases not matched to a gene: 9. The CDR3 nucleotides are TGTGCCACAAACAGGGGTCTAGGAGAGACCCAGTACTTC. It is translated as CATNRGLGETQYF.

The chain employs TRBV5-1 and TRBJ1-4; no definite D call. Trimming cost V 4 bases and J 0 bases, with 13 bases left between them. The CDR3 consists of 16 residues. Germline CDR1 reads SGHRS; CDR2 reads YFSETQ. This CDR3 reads CASSPQASPTNEKLFF. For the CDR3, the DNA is TGCGCCAGCAGCCCTCAGGCGAGCCCAACTAATGAAAAACTGTTTTTT.

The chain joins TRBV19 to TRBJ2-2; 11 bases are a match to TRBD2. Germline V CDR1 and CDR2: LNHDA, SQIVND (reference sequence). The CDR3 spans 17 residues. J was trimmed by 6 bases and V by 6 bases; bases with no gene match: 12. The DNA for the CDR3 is TGTGCCAGTAGCCGGGACCAACTAGCGGGAGTTCCCGGGGAGCTGTTTTTT. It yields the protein CASSRDQLAGVPGELFF. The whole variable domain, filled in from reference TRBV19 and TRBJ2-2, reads DGGITQSPKYLFRKEGQNVTLSCEQNLNHDAMYWYRQDPGQGLRLIYYSQIVNDFQKGDIAEGYSVSREKKESFPLTVTSAQKNPTAFYLCASSRDQLAGVPGELFFGEGSRLTVL.

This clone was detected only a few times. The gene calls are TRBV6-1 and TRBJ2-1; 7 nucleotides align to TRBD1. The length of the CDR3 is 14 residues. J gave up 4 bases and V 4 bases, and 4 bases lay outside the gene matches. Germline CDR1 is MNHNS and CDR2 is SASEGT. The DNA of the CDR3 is TGTGCCAGCAGTGGCACAGGGGAATACAATGAGCAGTTCTTC. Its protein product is CASSGTGEYNEQFF.

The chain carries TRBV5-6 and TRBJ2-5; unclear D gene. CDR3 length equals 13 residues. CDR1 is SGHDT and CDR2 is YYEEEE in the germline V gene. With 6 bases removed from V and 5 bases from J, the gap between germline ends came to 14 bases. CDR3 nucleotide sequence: TGTGCCAGCACCATTGTCGCGGATGAGACCCAGTACTTC. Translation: CASTIVADETQYF.

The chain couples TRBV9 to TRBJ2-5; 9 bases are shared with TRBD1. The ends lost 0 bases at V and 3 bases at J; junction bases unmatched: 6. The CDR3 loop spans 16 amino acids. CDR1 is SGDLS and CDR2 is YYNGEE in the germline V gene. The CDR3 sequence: CASSVDEGQGKETQYF. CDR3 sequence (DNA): TGTGCCAGCAGCGTAGATGAGGGACAGGGTAAAGAGACCCAGTACTTC.

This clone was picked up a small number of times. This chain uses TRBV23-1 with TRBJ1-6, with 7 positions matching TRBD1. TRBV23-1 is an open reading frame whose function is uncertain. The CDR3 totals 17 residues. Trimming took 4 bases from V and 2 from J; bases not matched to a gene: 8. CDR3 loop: CASSRARGLAYNSPLHF. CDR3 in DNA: TGCGCCAGCAGTCGAGCTAGGGGGCTGGCCTATAATTCACCCCTCCACTTT.

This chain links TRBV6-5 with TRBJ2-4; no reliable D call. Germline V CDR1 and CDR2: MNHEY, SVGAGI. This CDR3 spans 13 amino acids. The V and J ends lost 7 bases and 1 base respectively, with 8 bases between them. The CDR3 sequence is CASTPAAKNIQYF. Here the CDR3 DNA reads TGTGCCAGCACCCCCGCGGCCAAAAACATTCAGTACTTC.

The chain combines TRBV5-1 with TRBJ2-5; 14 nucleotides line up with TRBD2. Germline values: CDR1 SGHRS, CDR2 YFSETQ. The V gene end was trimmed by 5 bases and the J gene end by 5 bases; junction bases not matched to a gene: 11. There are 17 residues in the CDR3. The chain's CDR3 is CASSYQKGLAGVETQYF. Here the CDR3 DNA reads TGCGCCAGCAGTTACCAAAAGGGACTAGCGGGAGTTGAGACCCAGTACTTC.

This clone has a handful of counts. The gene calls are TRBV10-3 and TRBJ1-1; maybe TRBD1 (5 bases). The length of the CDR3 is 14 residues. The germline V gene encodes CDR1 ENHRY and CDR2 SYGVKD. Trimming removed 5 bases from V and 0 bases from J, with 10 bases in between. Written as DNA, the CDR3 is TGTGCCATCAGTACAGGATTCATGAACACTGAAGCTTTCTTT. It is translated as CAISTGFMNTEAFF.

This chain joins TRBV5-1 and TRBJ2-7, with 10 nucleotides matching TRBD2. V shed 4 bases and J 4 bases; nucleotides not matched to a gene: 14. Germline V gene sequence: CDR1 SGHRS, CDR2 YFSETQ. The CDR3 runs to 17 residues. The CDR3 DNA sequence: TGCGCCAGCAGCCTGCCGGCTAGCGGGGGAGGTAGTTACGAGCAGTACTTC. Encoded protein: CASSLPASGGGSYEQYF.

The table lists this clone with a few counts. The CDR3 nucleotides read TGCGCCAGCAGCTTGGGATCCCGGGACACCTACGAGCAGTACTTC. This encodes CASSLGSRDTYEQYF. The rearrangement joins TRBV5-1 to TRBJ2-7, with D possibly being TRBD1 (6 bases). CDR1 is SGHRS, CDR2 YFSETQ, per germline. This CDR3 has 15 residues. Deletions cut 0 bases from V and 2 bases from J, with 12 bases between.

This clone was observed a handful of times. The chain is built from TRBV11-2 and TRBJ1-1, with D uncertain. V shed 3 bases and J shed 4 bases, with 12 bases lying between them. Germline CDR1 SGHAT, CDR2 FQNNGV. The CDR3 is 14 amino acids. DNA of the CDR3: TGTGCCAGCAGCTTTCGGTCTCGGGGCACTGAAGCTTTCTTT. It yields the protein CASSFRSRGTEAFF. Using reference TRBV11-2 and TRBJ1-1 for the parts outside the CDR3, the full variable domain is EAGVAQSPRYKIIEKRQSVAFWCNPISGHATLYWYQQILGQGPKLLIQFQNNGVVDDSQLPKDRFSAERLKGVDSTLKIQPAKLEDSAVYLCASSFRSRGTEAFFGQGTRLTVV.

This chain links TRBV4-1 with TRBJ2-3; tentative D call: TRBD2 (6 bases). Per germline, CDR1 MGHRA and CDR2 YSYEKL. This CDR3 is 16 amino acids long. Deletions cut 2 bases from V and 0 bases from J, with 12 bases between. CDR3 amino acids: CASSQSLAASTDTQYF. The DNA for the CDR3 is TGCGCCAGCAGCCAATCACTAGCAGCTAGCACAGATACGCAGTATTTT.

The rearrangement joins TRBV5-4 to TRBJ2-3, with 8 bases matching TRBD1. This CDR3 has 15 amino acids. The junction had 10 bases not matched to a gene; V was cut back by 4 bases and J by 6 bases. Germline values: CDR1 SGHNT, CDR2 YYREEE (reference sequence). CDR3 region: CASSPNRGWDDTQYF. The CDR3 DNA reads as TGTGCCAGCAGCCCCAACAGGGGGTGGGATGATACGCAGTATTTT.